These 20 T cell receptor beta chains originate from one sample sequenced in a study of CD4 T cells in relation to SARS-CoV-2 and coronaviruses. This table comes from immunoSEQ multiplex PCR, and its TCRdb copy is limited to in-frame clones, with some not included. The sample includes 60,000 or so clones, 85% to 95% of them seen just once. CD4+ T cells from unexposed donors were obtained before the COVID-19 pandemic (2011-2018). The sample consisted of naive CD4+ T cells from PBMCs. Subset indicated: naive CD4+ T cells isolated by negative enrichment. The receptors originated from a human donor in good health.

V usage is TRBV9 and J usage is TRBJ2-2; D is undetermined. The germline V gene has CDR1 SGDLS and CDR2 YYNGEE. The CDR3 sequence is 14 residues long. Trimming shortened V by 0 bases and J by 8 bases, and 11 bases separated the two germline ends. The CDR3 DNA follows: TGTGCCAGCAGCGTAGGTGCTAGAGGAGGGGAGCTGTTTTTT. Translated: CASSVGARGGELFF.

This rearrangement joins TRBV28 to TRBJ1-4; D uncertain. The CDR3 runs to 14 residues. Trimming stripped 2 bases from V and 4 bases from J, with 8 bases between. Per the germline V gene, CDR1 is MDHEN and CDR2 is SYDVKM. CDR3 nucleotide sequence: TGTGCCAGCAGTTTAGGGCCGCTTAATGAAAAACTGTTTTTT. Encoded protein: CASSLGPLNEKLFF. Variable domain in full (rest from reference TRBV28 and TRBJ1-4): DVKVTQSSRYLVKRTGEKVFLECVQDMDHENMFWYRQDPGLGLRLIYFSYDVKMKEKGDIPEGYSVSREKKERFSLILESASTNQTSMYLCASSLGPLNEKLFFGSGTQLSVL.

This clone showed up just once. V and J are TRBV9 and TRBJ1-1; TRBD1 matches at 8 bases. The ends lost 0 bases at V and 8 bases at J; junction bases unmatched: 12. CDR3 length: 16 amino acids. Germline CDR1 is SGDLS and CDR2 is YYNGEE. The CDR3 DNA is TGTGCCAGCAGCGTAGCCACCTTGACAGGGGTGGGAGAAGCTTTCTTT. It codes for CASSVATLTGVGEAFF.

The V call is TRBV7-9, the J call TRBJ2-5; D is undetermined. This CDR3 contains 11 residues. CDR1 and CDR2 (germline): SEHNR, FQNEAQ (reference sequence). V lost 5 bases to trimming and J lost 3 bases, with 4 bases between them. CDR3 DNA: TGTGCCAGCAGCAGAGAAGAGACCCAGTACTTC. Translated: CASSREETQYF.

The rearrangement joins TRBV24-1 to TRBJ1-4; D gene uncertain. V was trimmed by 7 bases and J by 0 bases, leaving 5 bases between them. Germline CDR1 reads KGHDR; CDR2 reads SFDVKD. This CDR3 is 13 amino acids long. The chain's CDR3 is CATSASTNEKLFF. DNA of the CDR3: TGTGCCACCAGCGCCTCAACTAATGAAAAACTGTTTTTT.

The V and J genes are TRBV5-1 and TRBJ1-2, with 11 bases fitting TRBD1. Losses at the gene ends were 4 bases for V and 4 bases for J; bases not matched to a gene: 9. The CDR3 runs to 16 residues. Germline loops: CDR1 SGHRS, CDR2 YFSETQ. CDR3 nucleotides: TGCGCCAGCAGCCCACATGGGACAGGGGGTTCCTATGGCTACACCTTC. Translated, it gives CASSPHGTGGSYGYTF.

V is TRBV27 and J is TRBJ1-1; tentative D call: TRBD1 (6 bases). With 4 bases removed from V and 0 bases from J, the gap between germline ends came to 9 bases. CDR3 length: 14 residues. CDR1 and CDR2 from the germline V gene are MNHEY and SMNVEV (reference sequence). The CDR3 sequence is CASSSTGLNTEAFF. CDR3 nucleotide sequence: TGTGCCAGCAGTTCGACAGGTTTGAACACTGAAGCTTTCTTT.

V and J are TRBV5-1 and TRBJ1-6, with D possibly TRBD1 on 5 matching bases. Looked up from germline, CDR1 is SGHRS and CDR2 is YFSETQ. Trimming took off 4 bases at V and 8 bases at J, with 16 bases between the two ends. The CDR3 is 15 amino acids. CDR3: CASSLRGGSDSPLHF. The CDR3 region has the DNA TGCGCCAGCAGCCTCCGCGGGGGTTCGGATTCACCCCTCCACTTT. The entire variable domain, with the rest obtained from reference TRBV5-1 and TRBJ1-6, is as follows: KAGVTQTPRYLIKTRGQQVTLSCSPISGHRSVSWYQQTPGQGLQFLFEYFSETQRNKGNFPGRFSGRQFSNSRSEMNVSTLELGDSALYLCASSLRGGSDSPLHFGNGTRLTVT.

CDR3 sequence reads: CASSQDRSVVRAYEQYF. As DNA, the CDR3 is TGTGCCAGCAGCCAAGATCGGAGCGTCGTGAGAGCGTACGAGCAGTACTTC. This chain uses TRBV3-1 (or the pseudogene TRBV3-2) with TRBJ2-7, with D unresolved. V lost 0 bases and J 4 bases, leaving 19 bases between the germline ends. CDR1 LGHDT and CDR2 YNNKEL come from the germline V gene (reference sequence). The CDR3 covers 17 residues.

This chain joins TRBV11-2 and TRBJ2-7; 14 nucleotides align to TRBD2. The CDR3 extends over 14 amino acids. Germline V lookup: CDR1 SGHAT, CDR2 FQNNGV. The V gene end was trimmed by 5 bases and the J gene end by 9 bases; junction bases not matched to a gene: 6. The CDR3 coding sequence is TGTGCCAGCAGCGCCGGGACTAGCGGGAGTCGGCAGTACTTC. This encodes CASSAGTSGSRQYF. Variable domain in full (rest from reference TRBV11-2 and TRBJ2-7): EAGVAQSPRYKIIEKRQSVAFWCNPISGHATLYWYQQILGQGPKLLIQFQNNGVVDDSQLPKDRFSAERLKGVDSTLKIQPAKLEDSAVYLCASSAGTSGSRQYFGPGTRLTVT.

The V call is TRBV7-5, the J call TRBJ1-2. TRBV7-5 is a pseudogene locus. The CDR3 consists of 17 residues. CDR3: CVRSSKNPPGPLGGYTF. CDR3 DNA sequence: TGTGTCAGAAGCTCAAAAAACCCGCCGGGACCCTTAGGCGGCTACACCTTC.

V and J are TRBV7-2 and TRBJ1-6; D is undetermined. The V end lost 5 bases, the J end lost 14 bases, and 10 bases lay between the germline ends. The germline gives CDR1 SGHTA, CDR2 FQGNSA. The length of the CDR3 is 11 residues. DNA for the CDR3: TGTGCCAGCAGCGCCGCGGTTTCCCTCCACTTT. Translated: CASSAAVSLHF. The complete variable domain, with remaining parts taken from reference TRBV7-2 and TRBJ1-6, reads GAGVSQSPSNKVTEKGKDVELRCDPISGHTALYWYRQSLGQGLEFLIYFQGNSAPDKSGLPSDRFSAERTGGSVSTLTIQRTQQEDSAVYLCASSAAVSLHFGNGTRLTVT.

This chain connects TRBV21-1 to TRBJ1-3. TRBV21-1 is a known pseudogene. CDR3 length: 17 amino acids. The DNA for the CDR3 is TGTGCCAGCAGCAAAGCTGCGACGGGACTCTCTGGAAACACCATATATTTT. Translated, it gives CASSKAATGLSGNTIYF.

Only one count was recorded for this clone. The CDR3 nucleotides are TGTGCCAGCAAAGCGGGAGCGGCATACAATGAGCAGTTCTTC. Amino acid sequence: CASKAGAAYNEQFF. This chain links TRBV2 with TRBJ2-1, with TRBD2 matching 8 bases. CDR3 size: 14 residues. V gave up 7 bases and J gave up 4 bases; unmatched junction bases: 6. CDR1 and CDR2 from the germline V gene are SNHLY and FYNNEI.

The chain carries TRBV7-9 and TRBJ2-7; no definite D call. Germline CDR1 reads SEHNR; CDR2 reads FQNEAQ (reference sequence). The CDR3 has 11 residues. Trimming took off 2 bases at V and 5 bases at J, with 4 bases between the two ends. The CDR3 region has the DNA TGTGCCAGCAGCTTATATGACGAGCAGTACTTC. Its protein product is CASSLYDEQYF.

CDR3 protein: CASRNSGSTEAFF. The CDR3 nucleotides read TGTGCCAGCAGAAATTCAGGGAGCACTGAAGCTTTCTTT. The V and J genes are TRBV2 and TRBJ1-1; perhaps TRBD1 as D (5 bases). The CDR3 runs to 13 residues. The germline gives CDR1 SNHLY, CDR2 FYNNEI. V lost 6 bases and J 4 bases, leaving 12 bases between the germline ends.

The chain employs TRBV7-2 and TRBJ1-1, with 7 bases that match TRBD1. This CDR3 is built from 13 residues. Trimming took 5 bases from V and 4 from J; bases not matched to a gene: 4. Looked up from germline, CDR1 is SGHTA and CDR2 is FQGNSA. The CDR3 DNA sequence: TGTGCCAGCAGCCCGGGACAGCGCACTGAAGCTTTCTTT. This codes for CASSPGQRTEAFF. The full variable domain, completed using reference TRBV7-2 and TRBJ1-1, is GAGVSQSPSNKVTEKGKDVELRCDPISGHTALYWYRQSLGQGLEFLIYFQGNSAPDKSGLPSDRFSAERTGGSVSTLTIQRTQQEDSAVYLCASSPGQRTEAFFGQGTRLTVV.

The chain couples TRBV28 to TRBJ2-3, with D uncertain. Between the trimmed V and J ends, which lost 6 bases and 3 bases, there was a span of 7 bases. CDR3 length: 12 amino acids. The germline V gene has CDR1 MDHEN and CDR2 SYDVKM. Written as DNA, the CDR3 is TGTGCCAGCAGCTCACCTACAGATACGCAGTATTTT. Its protein is CASSSPTDTQYF.

This clone came up once. V and J are TRBV6-5 and TRBJ2-6; D is unresolved. The V gene lost 0 bases and the J gene lost 0 bases, with 6 bases spanning the gap. This CDR3 is 16 amino acids long. In germline, CDR1 is MNHEY, CDR2 SVGAGI. CDR3 coding DNA: TGTGCCAGCAGTTACTCCTGGGGCTCTGGGGCCAACGTCCTGACTTTC. Translated: CASSYSWGSGANVLTF.

The V gene is TRBV7-2, the J gene TRBJ1-1, with 9 bases matching TRBD1. This CDR3 has 13 amino acids. J was trimmed by 3 bases and V by 5 bases; bases with no gene match: 1. Germline V CDR1 and CDR2: SGHTA, FQGNSA. The CDR3 DNA follows: TGTGCCAGCAGCAGGGACAGGGACACTGAAGCTTTCTTT. It yields the protein CASSRDRDTEAFF. Based on the CDR3 plus reference TRBV7-2 and TRBJ1-1, the full variable domain is GAGVSQSPSNKVTEKGKDVELRCDPISGHTALYWYRQSLGQGLEFLIYFQGNSAPDKSGLPSDRFSAERTGGSVSTLTIQRTQQEDSAVYLCASSRDRDTEAFFGQGTRLTVV.